This T cell receptor (beta chain) stems from a study of T cell clonality in common variable immunodeficiency. Of CVID subjects, approximately 14 were female and 25 to 30 male, mean age roughly 37. Blood samples were heparinized, roughly 5 to 9 ml per donor. Concerning this clone itself: Its target is not known. The read gets to within 3 residues of the CDR3 end, and the germline J gene fills in the rest.

Study-wide findings and caveats: Reportedly, TCR beta sequences from common variable immunodeficiency showed fewer deletions and N-nucleotide insertions. TCRbeta clonality was increased in CVID versus healthy controls.

Germline V gene lookup returns CDR1 SGHTA and CDR2 FQGTGA. This CDR3 region has 14 residues. J lost 2 bases, V lost 5 bases, and 5 bases had no gene match. The data were produced by immunoSEQ multiplex PCR, yet TCRdb's version contains in-frame clones alone and is incomplete. This sample's clone table lists some 15,000 clones. The V gene is TRBV7-3, the J gene TRBJ2-5; TRBD1 matches 7 bases. The sequence was collected from a human donor with common variable immunodeficiency. The sequencing sample was made of peripheral blood mononuclear cells. The sequenced part of the CDR3 DNA is TGTGCCAGCAGCCAGACAGGGCCTCAAGAGACC. As protein: CASSQTGPQET. The complete CDR3 sequence is CASSQTGPQETQYF.